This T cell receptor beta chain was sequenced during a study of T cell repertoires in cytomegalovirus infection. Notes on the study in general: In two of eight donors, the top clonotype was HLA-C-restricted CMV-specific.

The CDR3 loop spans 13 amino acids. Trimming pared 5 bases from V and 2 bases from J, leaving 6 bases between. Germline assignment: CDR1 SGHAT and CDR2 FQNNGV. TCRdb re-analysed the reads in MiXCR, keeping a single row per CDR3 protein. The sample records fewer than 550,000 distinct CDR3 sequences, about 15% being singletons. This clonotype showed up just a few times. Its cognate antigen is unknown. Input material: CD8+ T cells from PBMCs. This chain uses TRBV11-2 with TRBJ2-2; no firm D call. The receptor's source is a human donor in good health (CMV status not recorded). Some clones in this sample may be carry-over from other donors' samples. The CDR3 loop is CASSTYNTGELFF. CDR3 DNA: TGTGCCAGCAGCACCTATAACACCGGGGAGCTGTTTTTT.